A single sample is the source of the 29 T cell receptor beta chains below, sequenced in a study of T cells in Graves' hyperthyroidism and ophthalmopathy. Amplified regions were TCR beta CDR3 sequences from RNA transcripts. Primed by the HTBI set, a first-round RT-PCR was run on the TCR CDR3. TCRdb processed the multiplex PCR reads anew with MiXCR; each CDR3 protein has one entry. The sample has 540,000 or so distinct CDR3 sequences; approximately 14% are singletons. Sequencing input: blood. All receptors come from a woman aged 30 to 39 with Graves' hyperthyroidism.

This clonotype appeared a few times. The chain joins TRBV7-2 to TRBJ1-2; unclear D gene. Germline assignment: CDR1 SGHTA and CDR2 FQGNSA. Trimming removed 5 bases from V and 2 bases from J, with 12 bases in between. The CDR3 has 14 amino acids. In DNA, the CDR3 is TGTGCCAGCAGCCCAGAGACATACAACTATGGCTACACCTTC. It translates to CASSPETYNYGYTF.

About this clonotype itself: Being one base from a much bigger clone, this may be a read error. This sequence joins TRBV20-1 and TRBJ2-5; D not certain. CDR3 length: 12 amino acids. CDR1 is DFQATT, CDR2 SNEGSKA, per germline (reference sequence). The germline V and J ends were trimmed by 8 bases and 0 bases, with 10 bases remaining between them. Here the CDR3 reads CSIADDQETQYF. CDR3 coding DNA: TGCAGTATTGCGGACGACCAAGAGACCCAGTACTTC.

The sample holds many counts of this clonotype. V is TRBV27 and J is TRBJ2-2; 7 bases agree with TRBD1. The germline CDR1 and CDR2 sequences are MNHEY and SMNVEV (reference sequence). This CDR3 region has 15 residues. The trim removed 4 bases at V and 4 bases at J, leaving 6 bases unmatched. Written as DNA, the CDR3 is TGTGCCAGCAGTTCCAAGACAGGGACCACCGGGGAGCTGTTTTTT. Translated: CASSSKTGTTGELFF.

On this clonotype: This may come from a read error, since a much larger clone is one base off. This chain links TRBV7-2 with TRBJ2-7, with D possibly matching TRBD2 (6 bases). The length of the CDR3 is 14 residues. Germline CDR1 and CDR2: SGHTA and FQGNSA. Trimming stripped 3 bases from V and 6 bases from J, with 15 bases between. The chain's CDR3 is CASSFFPGAAEQYF. CDR3 coding DNA: TGTGCCAGCAGCTTTTTCCCGGGAGCCGCCGAGCAGTACTTC.

The chain combines TRBV25-1 with TRBJ2-1; 7 nucleotides agree with TRBD2. Germline loops: CDR1 MGHDK, CDR2 SYGVNS. This CDR3 comprises 14 residues. J gave up 7 bases and V 6 bases, and 9 bases lay outside the gene matches. CDR3 DNA sequence: TGTGCCAGCAGCGCTCCTAACGGGGGGAATGAGCAGTTCTTC. It encodes CASSAPNGGNEQFF. Using reference TRBV25-1 and TRBJ2-1 for the parts outside the CDR3, the full variable domain is EADIYQTPRYLVIGTGKKITLECSQTMGHDKMYWYQQDPGMELHLIHYSYGVNSTEKGDLSSESTVSRIRTEHFPLTLESARPSHTSQYLCASSAPNGGNEQFFGPGTRLTVL.

This clonotype was seen only a few times. The chain has TRBV7-9 and TRBJ1-2; 8 bases fit TRBD1. Germline CDR1 and CDR2: SEHNR and FQNEAQ (reference sequence). Trimming cost V 4 bases and J 0 bases; bases outside gene matches: 10. The length of the CDR3 is 17 residues. CDR3 sequence reads: CASSSSGGAWTNYGYTF. CDR3 bases: TGTGCCAGCAGCTCCTCAGGGGGCGCCTGGACTAACTATGGCTACACCTTC.

This clonotype was counted at least ten times. This chain joins TRBV18 and TRBJ2-1, with TRBD1 identical over 7 bases. Germline V CDR1 and CDR2: KGHSH, LQKENI. The CDR3 is made up of 16 amino acids. The ends lost 6 bases at V and 3 bases at J; junction bases unmatched: 11. CDR3 sequence (DNA): TGTGCCAGCTCGCTAAACGACCGGGACAGCTACAATGAGCAGTTCTTC. It specifies CASSLNDRDSYNEQFF.

In the case of this clonotype: Germline is not matched at one junction end, which may reflect a read error. The chain links TRBV3-1 to TRBJ2-1, with 8 bases lining up with TRBD2. Germline V gene sequence: CDR1 LGHDT, CDR2 YNNKEL (reference sequence). The CDR3 totals 15 residues. In nucleotides, the CDR3 is TGTGCCAGCAGCTTAACCGGGACTAGGGACAATGAGCAGCTCTTC. Amino acid sequence: CASSLTGTRDNEQLF.

This clonotype was observed a few times. The J gene is TRBJ2-2, the V gene TRBV6-2 or TRBV6-3, with TRBD2 matching 8 bases. Germline values: CDR1 MNHEY, CDR2 SVGEGT. The V and J ends lost 5 bases and 4 bases, in that order; junction bases with no gene match: 6. This CDR3 has 15 amino acids. The CDR3 sequence is CASSPVAGFTGELFF. The CDR3 region has the DNA TGTGCCAGCAGTCCCGTAGCGGGATTCACCGGGGAGCTGTTTTTT.

This clonotype was counted ten times or more. The chain has TRBV7-2 and TRBJ2-1; TRBD1 matches at 9 bases. The CDR3 length is 15 residues. Germline V gene sequence: CDR1 SGHTA, CDR2 FQGNSA. Unmatched junction bases numbered 9, after V lost 3 bases and J lost 9 bases. This chain's CDR3 is CASSFPGQGQGEQFF. The CDR3, as DNA: TGTGCCAGCAGCTTTCCGGGACAGGGTCAGGGTGAGCAGTTCTTC.

This clonotype came up many times. The rearrangement links TRBV6-1 to TRBJ1-4; TRBD1 might be the D (6 bases). Germline assignment: CDR1 MNHNS and CDR2 SASEGT. With 2 bases removed from V and 4 bases from J, the gap between germline ends came to 14 bases. This CDR3 region has 16 residues. The CDR3 sequence: CASSERKTGDNEKLFF. The CDR3 DNA reads as TGTGCCAGCAGTGAACGAAAGACAGGCGATAATGAAAAACTGTTTTTT.

The J gene is TRBJ2-1, the V gene TRBV24-1; D ambiguous. Germline values: CDR1 KGHDR, CDR2 SFDVKD. Trimming left V 3 bases short and J 9 bases short, with 14 bases between. The CDR3 spans 14 residues. CDR3 in amino acids: CATSDNKISGEQFF. The CDR3 DNA reads TGTGCCACCAGTGATAACAAAATCTCGGGTGAGCAGTTCTTC.

The chain uses TRBV7-3 and TRBJ2-2; perhaps TRBD2 as D (7 bases). Per germline, CDR1 SGHTA and CDR2 FQGTGA. The CDR3 runs 15 residues. V was clipped by 5 bases and J by 2 bases, with 12 bases between them. This chain's CDR3 is CASSRGATNTGELFF. The CDR3 DNA follows: TGTGCCAGCAGCCGGGGGGCAACCAACACCGGGGAGCTGTTTTTT.

The CDR3 coding sequence is TGTGCTAGTGGTTTGGGCCAGGGAGATACGCAGTATTTT. It specifies CASGLGQGDTQYF. The V and J genes are TRBV12-5 and TRBJ2-3; D is possibly TRBD1 (5 bases). The germline V gene has CDR1 LGHNT and CDR2 FRNRAP. The V gene lost 1 base and the J gene lost 5 bases, with 7 bases spanning the gap. This CDR3 has 13 residues.

This rearrangement joins TRBV6-5 to TRBJ2-2; D may be TRBD1 or TRBD2 (5 bases each). The CDR3 spans 17 residues. Germline assignment: CDR1 MNHEY and CDR2 SVGAGI. V gave up 2 bases and J gave up 2 bases, with 15 bases separating them. CDR3 protein: CASSYRRDRANTGELFF. The CDR3 nucleotides read TGTGCCAGCAGTTACAGAAGGGACCGAGCAAACACCGGGGAGCTGTTTTTT.

There are a few counts of this clonotype. Possible read error: a much larger clone is one base away. The chain is built from TRBV2 and TRBJ1-5; D call uncertain. Germline V gene sequence: CDR1 SNHLY, CDR2 FYNNEI. The length of the CDR3 is 12 residues. CDR3 sequence reads: CASGEAWGTQHF. The CDR3, as DNA: TGTGCCAGCGGTGAAGCATGGGGTACCCAGCATTTT.

In this sample, this clonotype turned up a few times. The rearrangement links TRBV20-1 to TRBJ1-6; 9 bases match TRBD1. Germline V gene sequence: CDR1 DFQATT, CDR2 SNEGSKA (reference sequence). With 5 bases clipped from V and 6 bases from J, the junction kept 8 bases outside the gene matches. The CDR3 consists of 15 residues. DNA for the CDR3: TGCAGTGCTGAAGGACAGGGGTATTCTAATTCACCCCTCCACTTT. It translates to CSAEGQGYSNSPLHF.

Remarks on this clonotype: This may be a read error: a much more frequent sequence differs by one nucleotide. The rearrangement links TRBV15 to TRBJ1-1; D is unclear. The germline V gene encodes CDR1 LNHNV and CDR2 YYDKDF (reference sequence). This CDR3 is 18 amino acids long. The CDR3 DNA follows: TGTGCCACCAGCAGAAGGCGCATCCCGAGCGTCATGAACACTGTAGCTTTCTTT. Its protein is CATSRRRIPSVMNTVAFF.

The chain joins TRBV14 to TRBJ2-7; tentatively, D is TRBD1 or TRBD2 (5 bases each). Per germline, CDR1 SGHDN and CDR2 FVKESK. Trimming shortened V by 1 base and J by 2 bases, and 15 bases separated the two germline ends. The CDR3 runs 16 residues. CDR3 in amino acids: CASSQGGIMRTYEQYF. The CDR3 DNA follows: TGTGCCAGCAGCCAAGGGGGGATCATGAGGACCTACGAGCAGTACTTC.

The V call is TRBV6-1, the J call TRBJ1-3; D unclear. Germline V gives CDR1 MNHNS, CDR2 SASEGT. Trimming pared 8 bases from V and 0 bases from J, leaving 11 bases between. The CDR3 spans 14 residues. The DNA of the CDR3 is TGTGCCAGCGGGCAGGACCCCTCTGGAAACACCATATATTTT. Encoded protein: CASGQDPSGNTIYF.

This clonotype was picked up many times. The J gene is TRBJ2-7, the V gene TRBV18; 9 nucleotides match TRBD2. Trimming took 2 bases from V and 7 from J; bases not matched to a gene: 12. CDR3 length: 16 amino acids. Germline CDR1 reads KGHSH; CDR2 reads LQKENI. The CDR3 region is CASSPAAGGTGAEQYF. In DNA form, the CDR3 reads TGTGCCAGCTCACCAGCAGCGGGAGGCACTGGGGCTGAGCAGTACTTC.

The chain uses TRBV3-1 and TRBJ2-5; 9 positions match TRBD2. Looked up from germline, CDR1 is LGHDT and CDR2 is YNNKEL (reference sequence). This CDR3 is 19 amino acids long. V shed 0 bases and J 5 bases; nucleotides not matched to a gene: 16. The CDR3 coding sequence is TGTGCCAGCAGCCAAGATAAAATAGCGGGAGCAACTAGCGGGGAGACCCAGTACTTC. Translation: CASSQDKIAGATSGETQYF.

This clonotype was recorded at least ten times. J is TRBJ2-1 and V is TRBV7-2; 11 bases are a match to TRBD2. Germline trimming cut 6 bases from V and 5 bases from J; bases unmatched to any gene: 6. Germline CDR1 and CDR2: SGHTA and FQGNSA. This CDR3 is built from 15 residues. The CDR3 region has the DNA TGTGCCAGCAGTGAGACTAGCGGGATCCACAATGAGCAGTTCTTC. Translation gives CASSETSGIHNEQFF.

For this clonotype: A much larger clone is a single base away; this may be a read error. The CDR3 DNA follows: TGTGTCAGCTCACCACCGCTAACAGGGTTCAATACAGATACGCAGTATTTT. Its protein is CVSSPPLTGFNTDTQYF. This rearrangement joins TRBV18 to TRBJ2-3; maybe TRBD1 (6 bases). The V gene's germline CDR1 is KGHSH and CDR2 LQKENI. CDR3 length: 17 residues.

This clonotype was counted many times. The rearrangement uses TRBV6-2 or TRBV6-3 and TRBJ2-1, with D perhaps matching TRBD2 (5 bases). From germline, CDR1 is MNHEY and CDR2 SVGEGT. The CDR3 totals 13 residues. V was pared by 7 bases and J by 9 bases, with 16 bases between. The CDR3 sequence: CASMEIPAGEQFF. CDR3 sequence (DNA): TGTGCCAGCATGGAGATACCGGCGGGTGAGCAGTTCTTC.

Ten or more counts support this clonotype. This chain links TRBV30 with TRBJ2-3; 14 bases line up with TRBD2. Germline lookup yields CDR1 GTSNPN and CDR2 SVGIG (reference sequence). This CDR3 has 15 residues. V shed 1 base, J shed 3 bases, and the junction held 0 bases outside the gene matches. The CDR3 DNA is TGTGCCTGGAGTGGACTAGCGGGAGGGACAGATACGCAGTATTTT. Protein sequence: CAWSGLAGGTDTQYF.

In its sample, this clonotype was seen many times. V is TRBV28 and J is TRBJ1-1; 7 nucleotides line up with TRBD1. CDR1 and CDR2 (germline): MDHEN, SYDVKM. J lost 8 bases, V lost 2 bases, and 14 bases had no gene match. This CDR3 has 16 residues. The CDR3 nucleotides read TGTGCCAGCAGTTTAGACAGGGCAAGATGGGTGGTGGAAGCTTTCTTT. Amino acids: CASSLDRARWVVEAFF.

Details on this clonotype: Since a much larger clone is just one base distant, this may be a read error. The chain employs TRBV7-2 and TRBJ2-7, with 9 bases lining up with TRBD1. The CDR3 loop spans 15 amino acids. Germline CDR1 SGHTA, CDR2 FQGNSA. The CDR3 loop reads CGSSLAGTGPNEQYF. In DNA form, the CDR3 reads TGTGGCAGCAGCTTGGCCGGGACAGGGCCGAACGAGCAGTACTTC. Full variable domain (missing parts from reference TRBV7-2 and TRBJ2-7): GAGVSQSPSNKVTEKGKDVELRCDPISGHTALYWYRQSLGQGLEFLIYFQGNSAPDKSGLPSDRFSAERTGGSVSTLTIQRTQQEDSAVYLCGSSLAGTGPNEQYFGPGTRLTVT.

This clonotype has a count of ten or more. The J gene is TRBJ2-3, the V gene TRBV7-3; no firm D call. V lost 0 bases to trimming and J lost 5 bases, with 6 bases between them. The CDR3 extends over 13 amino acids. Germline CDR1 is SGHTA and CDR2 is FQGTGA. The CDR3 region has the DNA TGTGCCAGCAGCTTAACGTTCATAGATACGCAGTATTTT. As protein: CASSLTFIDTQYF.